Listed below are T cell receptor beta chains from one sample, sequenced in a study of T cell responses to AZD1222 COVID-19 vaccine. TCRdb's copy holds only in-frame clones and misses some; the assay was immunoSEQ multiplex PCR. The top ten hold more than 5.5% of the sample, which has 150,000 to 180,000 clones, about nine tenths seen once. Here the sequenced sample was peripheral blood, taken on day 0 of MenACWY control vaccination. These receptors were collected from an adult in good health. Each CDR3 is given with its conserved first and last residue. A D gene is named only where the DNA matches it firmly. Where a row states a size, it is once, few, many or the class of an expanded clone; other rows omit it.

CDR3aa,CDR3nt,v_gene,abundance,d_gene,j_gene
CASSLRPQETQYF,TGTGCCAGCAGTTTAAGACCTCAAGAGACCCAGTACTTC,TRBV28,.,.,TRBJ2-5
CASSAEFGRPFYGYTF,TGTGCCAGCAGCGCAGAGTTCGGGAGGCCTTTCTATGGCTACACCTTC,TRBV7-2,few,.,TRBJ1-2
CASSPTGASHEQYF,TGTGCCAGCTCACCTACAGGGGCGTCCCACGAGCAGTACTTC,TRBV18,.,TRBD1,TRBJ2-7
CASSLVGQSSYNSPLHF,TGCGCCAGCAGCTTGGTCGGACAGAGCTCCTATAATTCACCCCTCCACTTT,TRBV5-1,.,.,TRBJ1-6
CASSLGRLNYGYTF,TGTGCCAGCAGCTTGGGTCGGCTTAACTATGGCTACACCTTC,TRBV7-2,.,.,TRBJ1-2
CASSEAFWAAVNYGYTF,TGTGCCAGCAGTGAGGCGTTTTGGGCGGCTGTCAACTATGGCTACACCTTC,TRBV6-1,once,.,TRBJ1-2
CASSLEWGNQPQHF,TGCGCCAGCAGCTTGGAATGGGGCAATCAGCCCCAGCATTTT,TRBV5-1,.,.,TRBJ1-5
CASSERSGEQYF,TGTGCCAGCAGTGAAAGGAGCGGCGAGCAGTACTTC,TRBV2,.,.,TRBJ2-7
CASSTQGGRAWGEQFF,TGTGCCAGTAGTACCCAGGGCGGGAGGGCCTGGGGGGAGCAGTTCTTC,TRBV19,once,TRBD2,TRBJ2-1
CSAWDIRSYEQYF,TGCAGCGCTTGGGACATACGCTCCTACGAGCAGTACTTC,TRBV29-1,.,.,TRBJ2-7
CASIQGDRVYGYTF,TGTGCCAGCATCCAAGGAGACAGGGTGTATGGCTACACCTTC,TRBV5-8,.,TRBD1,TRBJ1-2
CAISESGPFVYGYTF,TGTGCCATCAGTGAGTCGGGACCTTTTGTCTATGGCTACACCTTC,TRBV10-3,.,.,TRBJ1-2
CASSLSTGTTQYF,TGTGCCAGCAGCCTAAGCACCGGGACTACGCAGTATTTT,TRBV7-9,.,.,TRBJ2-3
CASSVPGGETQYF,TGTGCCAGCAGCGTCCCGGGGGGAGAGACCCAGTACTTC,TRBV6-5,few,TRBD2,TRBJ2-5
CASSYGGQGNSPLHF,TGTGCCAGCAGTTACGGGGGACAGGGTAATTCACCCCTCCACTTT,TRBV6-5,.,TRBD1,TRBJ1-6
CASSPGTGGYQPQHF,TGTGCCAGCAGCCCCGGGACAGGGGGCTATCAGCCCCAGCATTTT,TRBV6-2/TRBV6-3,few,TRBD1,TRBJ1-5
CASSPSGLGYDQPQHF,TGTGCCAGCAGCCCATCGGGGCTAGGATATGATCAGCCCCAGCATTTT,TRBV28,.,.,TRBJ1-5
CASRGTAGNTIYF,TGTGCCAGCAGAGGGACTGCCGGAAACACCATATATTTT,TRBV2,.,.,TRBJ1-3
CASSPRLLTDTQYF,TGTGCCAGCAGCCCCCGACTTCTCACAGATACGCAGTATTTT,TRBV7-2,.,.,TRBJ2-3
CASTLQGSYNEQFF,TGTGCCAGCACCCTTCAGGGCTCCTACAATGAGCAGTTCTTC,TRBV5-4,.,.,TRBJ2-1
CAIPERAGANVLTF,TGTGCCATCCCCGAAAGGGCTGGGGCCAACGTCCTGACTTTC,TRBV10-3,.,.,TRBJ2-6
CASGQTTQSNYGYTF,TGCGCCAGTGGACAGACGACCCAATCTAACTATGGCTACACCTTC,TRBV5-1,.,.,TRBJ1-2
CASREGGSGNEQFF,TGTGCCAGCAGAGAAGGGGGGTCGGGAAATGAGCAGTTCTTC,TRBV3-1/TRBV3-2,.,.,TRBJ2-1
CASRGGATQYF,TGTGCCAGTAGGGGAGGGGCGACCCAGTACTTC,TRBV19,once,TRBD2,TRBJ2-5
CASSQDAQGSYGYTF,TGTGCCAGCAGCCAAGACGCCCAGGGCTCCTATGGCTACACCTTC,TRBV3-1/TRBV3-2,once,.,TRBJ1-2
CATSDSPSGRGSYNEQFF,TGTGCCACCAGTGATTCCCCTAGCGGGAGAGGGTCCTACAATGAGCAGTTCTTC,TRBV24-1,.,TRBD2,TRBJ2-1
CASSLEGQGAFF,TGTGCCAGCAGCTTGGAGGGGCAGGGAGCTTTCTTT,TRBV5-6,once,.,TRBJ1-1
CASRDEPRLSPLHF,TGTGCCAGTCGGGACGAACCACGTTTGTCACCCCTCCACTTT,TRBV6-5,few,.,TRBJ1-6
CATSRELAGQFF,TGTGCCACCAGCAGAGAGCTAGCAGGGCAGTTCTTC,TRBV15,.,.,TRBJ2-1
CASSYVAGTSGNIQYF,TGTGCCAGCAGTTACGTCGCCGGGACTAGCGGTAACATTCAGTACTTC,TRBV6-5,.,TRBD2,TRBJ2-4
CASSSGVWGANYGYTF,TGCGCCAGCAGCTCCGGGGTCTGGGGCGCCAACTATGGCTACACCTTC,TRBV5-1,.,.,TRBJ1-2
CASSGQGAAEAFF,TGTGCCAGCAGCGGACAGGGGGCAGCTGAAGCTTTCTTT,TRBV9,once,TRBD1,TRBJ1-1
CASSQDVSGVNTGELFF,TGCGCCAGCAGCCAAGATGTATCGGGGGTGAACACCGGGGAGCTGTTTTTT,TRBV4-1,.,.,TRBJ2-2
CSVAGRQDTNGYTF,TGCAGCGTCGCCGGTAGACAGGATACGAATGGCTACACCTTC,TRBV29-1,once,.,TRBJ1-2
CASSPTGETQYF,TGTGCCAGCTCACCAACGGGGGAGACCCAGTACTTC,TRBV18,few,.,TRBJ2-5
CASSSTSGLYNEQFF,TGCGCCAGCAGCTCGACTAGCGGTCTTTACAATGAGCAGTTCTTC,TRBV5-1,.,TRBD2,TRBJ2-1
CASSSPRGQGHSPLHF,TGTGCCAGCAGCTCCCCACGAGGACAGGGCCATTCACCCCTCCACTTT,TRBV7-2,.,TRBD1,TRBJ1-6
CASSFYRNTDTQYF,TGTGCCAGCAGCTTCTATAGAAACACAGATACGCAGTATTTT,TRBV7-2,.,.,TRBJ2-3
CASSRDSLRGTQYF,TGTGCCAGCAGCCGGGACTCCCTCAGGGGGACCCAGTACTTC,TRBV11-1,.,.,TRBJ2-5
CASSQDRGTLRAYGYTF,TGTGCCAGCAGCCAAGACAGGGGTACGCTGAGGGCCTATGGCTACACCTTC,TRBV4-2,.,.,TRBJ1-2